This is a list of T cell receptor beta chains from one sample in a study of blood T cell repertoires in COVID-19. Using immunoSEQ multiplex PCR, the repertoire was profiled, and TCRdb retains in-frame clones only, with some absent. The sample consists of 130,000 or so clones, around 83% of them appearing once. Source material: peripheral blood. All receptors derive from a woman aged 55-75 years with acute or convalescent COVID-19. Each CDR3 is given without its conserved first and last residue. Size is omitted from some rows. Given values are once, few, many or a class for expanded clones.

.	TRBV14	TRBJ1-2	ASSQDREGPGYT
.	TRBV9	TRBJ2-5	ASSPRWGLATETQY
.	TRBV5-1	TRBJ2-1	ASSLRLAEYNEQF
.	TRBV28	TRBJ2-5	ASRTTETQY
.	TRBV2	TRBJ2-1	ASSDPAGQVGRSYNEQF
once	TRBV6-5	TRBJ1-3	ASRRTGAGNTIY
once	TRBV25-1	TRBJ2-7	ASSEYGGSGQY
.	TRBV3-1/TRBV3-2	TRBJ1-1	ASSQGSTGRAEAF
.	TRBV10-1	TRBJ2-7	ASSGLYRDRYEQY
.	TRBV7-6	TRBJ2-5	ASSSTPLEKETQY
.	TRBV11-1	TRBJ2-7	ASSPRTGGQVEQY
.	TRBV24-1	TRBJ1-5	ATSDPSAAGSNQPQH
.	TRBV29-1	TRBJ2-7	SAPGGCHEQY
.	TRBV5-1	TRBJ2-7	ASSLILQGAREQY
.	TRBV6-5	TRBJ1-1	ASSRWTVNTEAF
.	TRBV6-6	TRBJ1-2	ASSISAGAIYGYT
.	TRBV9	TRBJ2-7	ASSVDPAGGSYEQY
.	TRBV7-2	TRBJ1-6	ASSGRQDNSPLH
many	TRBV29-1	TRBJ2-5	SAEPGEETQY
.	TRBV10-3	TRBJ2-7	AISGGHSSYEQY
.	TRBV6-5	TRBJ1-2	ASSNSPGGYGYT
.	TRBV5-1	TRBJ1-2	ASSFRTGGDGYT
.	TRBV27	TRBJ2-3	ASRAYRTSTDTQY
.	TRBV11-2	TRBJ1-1	ASRRMGGTEAF
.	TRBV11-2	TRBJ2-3	ASRKGGTDTQY
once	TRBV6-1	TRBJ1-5	ASSETGNQPQH
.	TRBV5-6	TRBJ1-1	ASSLGGARRNTEAF
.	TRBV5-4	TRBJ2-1	ASSMDRINEQF
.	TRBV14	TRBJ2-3	ASSQDTGTVTTDTQY
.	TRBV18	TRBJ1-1	ASSPWTGALNTEAF
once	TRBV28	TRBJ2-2	ASSLPSAHTGELF
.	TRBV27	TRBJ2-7	ASSLLAPDTSYEQY
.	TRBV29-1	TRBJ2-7	SVRQGPYEQY
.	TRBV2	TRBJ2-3	ASSGGSGTDTQY
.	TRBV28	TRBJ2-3	ASSPPGLLRDTQY
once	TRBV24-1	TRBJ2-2	ATSDLSSGGLTGELF
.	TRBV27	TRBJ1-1	ASSLSAGRYMNTEAF
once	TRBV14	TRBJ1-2	ASSQDRRGRLGYT